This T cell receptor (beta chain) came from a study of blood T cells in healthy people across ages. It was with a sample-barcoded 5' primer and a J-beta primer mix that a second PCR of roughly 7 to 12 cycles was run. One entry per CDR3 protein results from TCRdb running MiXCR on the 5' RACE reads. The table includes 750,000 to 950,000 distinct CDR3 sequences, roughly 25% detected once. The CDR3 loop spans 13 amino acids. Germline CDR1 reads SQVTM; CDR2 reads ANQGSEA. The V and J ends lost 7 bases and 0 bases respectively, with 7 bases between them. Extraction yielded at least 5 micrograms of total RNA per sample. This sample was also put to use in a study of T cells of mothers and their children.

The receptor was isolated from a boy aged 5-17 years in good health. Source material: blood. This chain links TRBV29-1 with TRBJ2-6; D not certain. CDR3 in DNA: TGCAGCGCCCTGGCCTCTGGGGCCAACGTCCTGACTTTC. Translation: CSALASGANVLTF.